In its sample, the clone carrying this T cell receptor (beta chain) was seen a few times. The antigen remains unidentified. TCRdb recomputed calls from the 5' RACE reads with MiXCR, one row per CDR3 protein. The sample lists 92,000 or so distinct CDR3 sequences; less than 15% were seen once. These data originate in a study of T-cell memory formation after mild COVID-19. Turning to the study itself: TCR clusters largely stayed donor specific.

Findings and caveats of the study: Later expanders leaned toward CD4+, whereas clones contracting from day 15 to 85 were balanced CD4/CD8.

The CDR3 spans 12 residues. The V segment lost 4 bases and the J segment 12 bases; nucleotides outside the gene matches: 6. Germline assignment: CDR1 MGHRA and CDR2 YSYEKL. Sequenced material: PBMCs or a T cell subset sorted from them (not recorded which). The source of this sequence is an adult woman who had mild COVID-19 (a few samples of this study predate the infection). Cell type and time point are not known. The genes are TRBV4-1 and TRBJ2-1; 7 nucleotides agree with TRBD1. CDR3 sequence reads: CASSPTGATQFF. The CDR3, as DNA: TGCGCCAGCAGCCCCACAGGGGCGACGCAGTTCTTC.